This TCR beta chain was observed in a study of cytomegalovirus exposure and HLA in healthy donors. Overall study results and limits: Listed as cytomegalovirus-associated were about 160 TCR beta chains.

V was cut by 4 bases and J by 0 bases, with 14 bases left in between. Germline CDR1 and CDR2: SGHDN and FVKESK. This CDR3 spans 16 amino acids. A multiplex PCR was run with 60 Vbeta primers and 13 Jbeta primers. Some clones are missing from TCRdb's copy, which holds only in-frame ones; the method was immunoSEQ multiplex PCR. This sample has fewer than 85,000 clones, with about three quarters found just once. To note about this clone: What it binds is unknown.

The sequencing input was PBMCs. This TCR derives from a woman aged 40 to 50 in good health and CMV-seropositive. V is TRBV14 and J is TRBJ2-3; D perhaps matches TRBD1 (5 bases). CDR3 bases: TGTGCCAGCAGCCCCCTGACAGCTTCTAGCACAGATACGCAGTATTTT. Encoded protein: CASSPLTASSTDTQYF.